One T cell receptor beta chain is described in this entry. Trimming took 1 base from V and 7 from J; bases not matched to a gene: 3. Looked up from germline, CDR1 is LNHDA and CDR2 is SQIVND (reference sequence). The CDR3 covers 14 residues. These data are taken from a study of blood T cell repertoires in COVID-19. The assay was immunoSEQ multiplex PCR, and TCRdb's table has in-frame clones only and misses some. Of around 130,000 clones in the sample, about 83% were seen once. This sequence joins TRBV19 and TRBJ1-5, with TRBD1 matching over 8 bases. The sequenced sample was peripheral blood. This sequence originates from a man in his forties with active or convalescent COVID-19. The CDR3 bases are TGTGCCAGTAGTATAGTTACAGGGGGGCAGCCCCAGCATTTT. Its translation: CASSIVTGGQPQHF.